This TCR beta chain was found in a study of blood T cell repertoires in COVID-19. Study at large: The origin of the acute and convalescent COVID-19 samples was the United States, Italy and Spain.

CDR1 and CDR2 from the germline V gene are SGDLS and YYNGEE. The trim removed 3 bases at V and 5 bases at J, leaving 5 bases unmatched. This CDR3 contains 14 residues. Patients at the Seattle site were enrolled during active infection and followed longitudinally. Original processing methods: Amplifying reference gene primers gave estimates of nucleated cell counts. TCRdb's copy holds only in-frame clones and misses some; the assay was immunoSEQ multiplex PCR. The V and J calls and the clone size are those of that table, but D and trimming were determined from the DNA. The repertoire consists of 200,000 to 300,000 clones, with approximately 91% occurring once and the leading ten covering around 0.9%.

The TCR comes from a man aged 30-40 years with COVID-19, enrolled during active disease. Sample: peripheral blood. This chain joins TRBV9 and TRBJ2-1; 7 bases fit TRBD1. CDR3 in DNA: TGTGCCAGCAGCGCCGGGACAGTAAACAATGAGCAGTTCTTC. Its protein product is CASSAGTVNNEQFF.